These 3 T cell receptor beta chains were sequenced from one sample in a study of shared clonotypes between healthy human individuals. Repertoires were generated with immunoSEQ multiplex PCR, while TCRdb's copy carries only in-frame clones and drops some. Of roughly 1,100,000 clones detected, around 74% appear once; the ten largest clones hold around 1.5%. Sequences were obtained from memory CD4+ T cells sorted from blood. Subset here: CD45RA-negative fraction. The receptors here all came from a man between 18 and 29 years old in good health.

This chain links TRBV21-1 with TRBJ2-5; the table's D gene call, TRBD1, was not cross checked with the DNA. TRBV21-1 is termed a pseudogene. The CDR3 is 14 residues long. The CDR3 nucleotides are TGTGCCAGCGGACGGACAGGACATGGGGGGACCCAGTACTTC. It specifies CASGRTGHGGTQYF.

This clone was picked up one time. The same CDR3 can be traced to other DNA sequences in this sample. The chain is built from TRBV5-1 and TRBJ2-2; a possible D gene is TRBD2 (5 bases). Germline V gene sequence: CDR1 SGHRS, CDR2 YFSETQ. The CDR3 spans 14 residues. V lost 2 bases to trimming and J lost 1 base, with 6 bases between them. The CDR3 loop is CASSLEGNTGELFF. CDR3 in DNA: TGCGCCAGCAGCTTAGAGGGGAACACCGGGGAGCTGTTTTTT.

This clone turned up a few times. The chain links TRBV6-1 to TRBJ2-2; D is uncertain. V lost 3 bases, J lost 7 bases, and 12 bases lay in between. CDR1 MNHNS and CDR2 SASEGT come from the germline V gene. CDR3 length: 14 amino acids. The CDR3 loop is CASSEVLRIGELFF. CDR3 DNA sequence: TGTGCCAGCAGTGAGGTTCTTAGAATCGGGGAGCTGTTTTTT.